This T cell receptor (beta chain) was found in a study of Graves' ophthalmopathy and Graves' hyperthyroidism. Findings and caveats of the study: Blood contained most expanded thyroid clonotypes exceeding 0.001 frequency.

TCR beta CDR3 amplification used RNA transcripts. After a first-round RT-PCR with HTBI primers, a second-round multiplex PCR was run. TCRdb analysed the multiplex PCR reads with MiXCR anew, one entry per CDR3 protein. The data hold a few hundred thousand distinct CDR3 sequences, with 15% observed a single time. Comments on this clonotype: Antigen unknown.

The V gene end was trimmed by 6 bases and the J gene end by 5 bases; junction bases not matched to a gene: 10. Germline loops: CDR1 MNHEY, CDR2 SVGEGT. The CDR3 length is 14 residues. Among the hyperthyroidism patients, all were newly diagnosed, aged 18 to 65, with under 2 months' duration. The diagnosis combined clinical symptoms, thyroxine, TRAb, thyroid ultrasound and orbital computed tomography scans. Material for sequencing was peripheral blood. This TCR was recovered from a woman aged 18-29 years with stable Graves' hyperthyroidism. V gene TRBV6-2 or TRBV6-3 combines with J gene TRBJ2-7; 7 positions match TRBD1. CDR3: CASRGDRVNNEQYF. The CDR3 DNA reads TGTGCCAGCAGGGGAGACAGGGTAAATAACGAGCAGTACTTC.